Listed here are 21 T cell receptor beta chains from one sample, sequenced in a study of T cell responses to AZD1222 COVID-19 vaccine. Only in-frame clones appear in the TCRdb table, and some are missing; sequencing was by immunoSEQ multiplex PCR. The sample contains about 100,000 clones, 80% to 90% of which appear only once. The specimen was peripheral blood, collected on day 0 of MenACWY control vaccination. All receptors come from an adult in good health.

CDR3 loop: CASEGSYEQYF. CDR3 DNA: TGTGCCTCGGAGGGGTCGTACGAGCAGTACTTC. The rearrangement uses TRBV27 and TRBJ2-7; tentatively, D is TRBD2 (6 bases). The V gene lost 11 bases and the J gene lost 4 bases, with 12 bases spanning the gap. Germline V gene data show CDR1 as MNHEY and CDR2 as SMNVEV (reference sequence). This CDR3 contains 11 residues.

Only one count was recorded for this clone. The chain recombines TRBV7-2 with TRBJ1-1; unclear D gene. V lost 0 bases to trimming and J lost 7 bases, with 9 bases between them. Germline assignment: CDR1 SGHTA and CDR2 FQGNSA. CDR3 length: 13 amino acids. Here the CDR3 DNA reads TGTGCCAGCAGCTTAGCTCCGGGAATTGAAGCTTTCTTT. As protein: CASSLAPGIEAFF.

The chain joins TRBV28 to TRBJ2-5; TRBD2 matches 10 bases. Trimming removed 3 bases from V and 8 bases from J; junction bases left unmatched: 9. There are 15 residues in the CDR3. The germline gives CDR1 MDHEN, CDR2 SYDVKM. CDR3 in DNA: TGTGCCAGCAGTTTTACCGGGACTAGCGTCGGAACCCAGTACTTC. Translated, it gives CASSFTGTSVGTQYF.

The chain uses TRBV25-1 and TRBJ2-2; tentative D call: TRBD1 (6 bases). Germline lookup yields CDR1 MGHDK and CDR2 SYGVNS. Trimming took off 2 bases at V and 2 bases at J, with 9 bases between the two ends. There are 15 residues in the CDR3. Here the CDR3 reads CASSEVQGNTGELFF. The CDR3 coding sequence is TGTGCCAGCAGTGAAGTACAGGGAAACACCGGGGAGCTGTTTTTT.

This clone occurred once. The genes are TRBV2 and TRBJ2-7; D call uncertain. Germline lookup yields CDR1 SNHLY and CDR2 FYNNEI. Trimming stripped 6 bases from V and 3 bases from J, with 9 bases between. This CDR3 is 12 amino acids long. The CDR3 protein is CASSGDFYEQYF. CDR3 DNA: TGTGCCAGCAGCGGTGATTTCTACGAGCAGTACTTC.

This clone has only one observation. The chain carries TRBV30 and TRBJ2-7; TRBD2 matches at 9 bases. Germline CDR1 and CDR2: GTSNPN and SVGIG (reference sequence). V lost 2 bases and J lost 7; bases outside the gene matches: 15. The CDR3 spans 16 residues. The CDR3 loop reads CAWSRGSGLARSEQYF. CDR3 DNA sequence: TGTGCCTGGAGTAGAGGGAGCGGACTAGCGAGGTCTGAGCAGTACTTC.

This sequence joins TRBV15 and TRBJ2-1, with 9 bases that match TRBD1. The CDR3 length is 18 residues. With V trimmed by 0 bases and J by 6 bases, 12 bases remained unmatched. CDR1 and CDR2 (germline): LNHNV, YYDKDF (reference sequence). CDR3 residues: CATSRDLYGTGPSNEQFF. In DNA, the CDR3 is TGTGCCACCAGCAGAGATCTGTACGGGACAGGGCCCTCCAATGAGCAGTTCTTC.

The chain has TRBV30 and TRBJ2-5; D may correspond to TRBD1 or TRBD2 (6 bases each). This CDR3 has 13 residues. CDR1 GTSNPN and CDR2 SVGIG come from the germline V gene (reference sequence). V was cut by 6 bases and J by 4 bases, with 15 bases left in between. The CDR3 here is CACPLKGGETQYF. CDR3 bases: TGTGCCTGTCCCCTCAAGGGGGGAGAGACCCAGTACTTC.

The chain links TRBV11-2 to TRBJ1-5, with D tentatively TRBD1 (6 bases). V lost 2 bases to trimming and J lost 11 bases, with 22 bases between them. Germline V gives CDR1 SGHAT, CDR2 FQNNGV. The CDR3 has 16 residues. The CDR3 region has the DNA TGTGCCAGCAGCTTAAGGGGGGGAGAGTTCCCCTTCGCCCAGCATTTT. Translating it yields CASSLRGGEFPFAQHF.

The rearrangement joins TRBV29-1 to TRBJ2-1, with TRBD2 matching 13 bases. With 4 bases clipped from V and 6 bases from J, the junction kept 3 bases outside the gene matches. The germline V gene has CDR1 SQVTM and CDR2 ANQGSEA. The CDR3 is made up of 14 amino acids. Here the CDR3 reads CSVAGLAGFNEQFF. The CDR3 bases are TGCAGCGTTGCGGGACTAGCGGGGTTCAATGAGCAGTTCTTC.

V gene TRBV12-3 or TRBV12-4 combines with J gene TRBJ1-5, with TRBD1 matching 7 bases. The CDR3 consists of 13 residues. V was pared by 6 bases and J by 1 base, with 0 bases of the junction left unmatched. The CDR3 DNA reads TGTGCCAGCAGGGGACAGAGCAATCAGCCCCAGCATTTT. This codes for CASRGQSNQPQHF.

The CDR3 sequence: CASRPTGNYGYTF. As DNA, the CDR3 is TGTGCCAGCAGGCCCACAGGGAACTATGGCTACACCTTC. The chain carries TRBV12-3 or TRBV12-4 and TRBJ1-2; possibly TRBD1 for D (6 bases). V lost 6 bases and J lost 2, with 10 bases in between. The CDR3 spans 13 residues.

The CDR3 here is CASSEQGDTYNEQFF. The CDR3 DNA is TGTGCCAGCAGTGAACAGGGCGATACCTACAATGAGCAGTTCTTC. The J gene is TRBJ2-1, the V gene TRBV2; tentatively, D is TRBD1 (5 bases). The V end was cut by 2 bases, the J end by 2 bases, with 10 bases between. Looked up from germline, CDR1 is SNHLY and CDR2 is FYNNEI. The length of the CDR3 is 15 residues. The full variable domain, with the rest looked up from reference TRBV2 and TRBJ2-1, is EPEVTQTPSHQVTQMGQEVILRCVPISNHLYFYWYRQILGQKVEFLVSFYNNEISEKSEIFDDQFSVERPDGSNFTLKIRSTKLEDSAMYFCASSEQGDTYNEQFFGPGTRLTVL.

The V and J genes are TRBV7-2 and TRBJ2-7, with 9 bases fitting TRBD1. In germline, CDR1 is SGHTA, CDR2 FQGNSA. Trimming removed 5 bases from V and 3 bases from J; junction bases left unmatched: 8. This CDR3 has 15 residues. The CDR3 sequence: CASSTDRGLYYEQYF. The CDR3 coding sequence is TGTGCCAGCAGCACGGACAGGGGTCTGTACTACGAGCAGTACTTC.

The V gene is TRBV10-3, the J gene TRBJ2-7; perhaps D is TRBD1 or TRBD2 (5 bases each). Germline values: CDR1 ENHRY, CDR2 SYGVKD. This CDR3 has 14 amino acids. Deletions cut 8 bases from V and 2 bases from J, with 16 bases between. The CDR3 DNA follows: TGTGCCATCGCTAGGGACGGAGGCCCCTACGAGCAGTACTTC. Encoded protein: CAIARDGGPYEQYF.

This clone was seen only once. The V and J genes are TRBV7-2 and TRBJ2-5, with D possibly TRBD2 on 6 matching bases. CDR1 and CDR2 (germline): SGHTA, FQGNSA. Trimming removed 4 bases at V and 5 bases at J, with 11 bases between. The CDR3 runs 13 residues. DNA for the CDR3: TGTGCCAGCAGCTCGACGGGGGAGGAGACCCAGTACTTC. Protein: CASSSTGEETQYF.

V usage is TRBV5-5 and J usage is TRBJ2-7; 9 bases match TRBD1. Trimming took 2 bases from V and 4 from J; bases not matched to a gene: 4. CDR3 size: 14 residues. In germline, CDR1 is SGHKS, CDR2 YYEKEE (reference sequence). DNA for the CDR3: TGTGCCAGCAGCTTCGGGACAGGGTTTTACGAGCAGTACTTC. Residues: CASSFGTGFYEQYF.

In its sample, this clone was seen once. The chain uses TRBV6-5 and TRBJ2-7, with D tentatively TRBD1 or TRBD2 (5 bases each). The CDR3 spans 14 residues. Germline V lookup: CDR1 MNHEY, CDR2 SVGAGI. V lost 0 bases and J lost 3, with 9 bases in between. The CDR3 here is CASSYSGTSYEQYF. The CDR3, as DNA: TGTGCCAGCAGTTACTCCGGGACCAGCTACGAGCAGTACTTC.

The chain links TRBV7-2 to TRBJ2-2; D remains ambiguous. Per germline, CDR1 SGHTA and CDR2 FQGNSA. V shed 5 bases and J shed 10 bases, with 17 bases lying between them. This CDR3 contains 14 residues. Written as DNA, the CDR3 is TGTGCCAGCAGCCCGAGACAAGGAGACGAGGAGCTGTTTTTT. Amino acid sequence: CASSPRQGDEELFF.

The rearrangement uses TRBV5-1 and TRBJ2-2; D unclear. Trimming pared 2 bases from V and 6 bases from J, leaving 5 bases between. The germline gives CDR1 SGHRS, CDR2 YFSETQ. The CDR3 has 12 amino acids. The CDR3 region is CASSFAAGELFF. Written as DNA, the CDR3 is TGCGCCAGCAGCTTCGCGGCCGGGGAGCTGTTTTTT.

This sequence joins TRBV6-5 and TRBJ1-1; perhaps TRBD1 as D (5 bases). The CDR3 runs to 13 residues. Germline lookup yields CDR1 MNHEY and CDR2 SVGAGI. Deletions cut 1 base from V and 4 bases from J, with 7 bases between. CDR3 sequence (DNA): TGTGCCAGCAGTTACTTGGGGGGCACTGAAGCTTTCTTT. This sequence encodes CASSYLGGTEAFF.